What follows describes a single T cell receptor beta chain. Its antigen is unidentified. The germline V gene has CDR1 SGDLS and CDR2 YYNGEE. The CDR3 extends over 17 amino acids. V was trimmed by 3 bases and J by 8 bases, leaving 26 bases between them. PCR amplification relied on 60 Vbeta primers (plus 13 Jbeta primers). TCRdb's copy holds only in-frame clones and misses some; the assay was immunoSEQ multiplex PCR. The sample table includes about 120,000 clones. This sample is part of a study of cytomegalovirus exposure and HLA in healthy donors. The wider study: Earlier, some 180 million T cells were analyzed, and 90 million to 140 million unique TCR beta sequences were found among them. Study-wide findings and caveats: Researchers catalogued 160 or so TCR beta chains as cytomegalovirus-associated. Sequencing likely produced, as an artifact, a cluster of highly shared sequence variants. Reportedly, cytomegalovirus status was diagnosed with high sensitivity and specificity.

Sample: PBMCs. The chain couples TRBV9 to TRBJ1-1; D is perhaps TRBD1 (6 bases). The source of this sequence is a man aged 18 to 30 in good health and CMV-seronegative. The CDR3 DNA is TGTGCCAGCAGCGCAAATACCGGGACACTGCCGAACGAGGAAGCTTTCTTT. This gives the protein CASSANTGTLPNEEAFF.